This T cell receptor beta chain was captured in a study of blood T cell repertoires in COVID-19. Study details: Samples came from the United States, Italy and Spain, spanning acute and convalescent COVID-19. Sample material is recorded as cDNA or gDNA derived from T cells, B-cell-depleted T cells, or PBMCs.

As processed by the authors: Reference gene primer amplification gave nucleated cell count estimates. Only in-frame clones appear in the TCRdb table, and some are missing; sequencing was by immunoSEQ multiplex PCR. That table is the source of V, J and clone size, and D and trimming were worked out from the DNA. The table lists about 150,000 clones, 80% of them singletons. The V and J ends lost 3 bases and 5 bases, in that order; junction bases with no gene match: 6. The CDR3 loop spans 17 amino acids. The germline V gene encodes CDR1 MDHEN and CDR2 SYDVKM. The chain links TRBV28 to TRBJ2-5, with 16 bases matching TRBD2. This clonotype originated in a man aged 55 to 70 with acute or convalescent COVID-19. Sequencing was carried out using peripheral blood. The DNA of the CDR3 is TGTGCCAGCAGTTTCGGGACTAGCGGGAGGGCGGGGGAGACCCAGTACTTC. Residues: CASSFGTSGRAGETQYF. Based on the CDR3 plus reference TRBV28 and TRBJ2-5, the full variable domain is DVKVTQSSRYLVKRTGEKVFLECVQDMDHENMFWYRQDPGLGLRLIYFSYDVKMKEKGDIPEGYSVSREKKERFSLILESASTNQTSMYLCASSFGTSGRAGETQYFGPGTRLLVL.